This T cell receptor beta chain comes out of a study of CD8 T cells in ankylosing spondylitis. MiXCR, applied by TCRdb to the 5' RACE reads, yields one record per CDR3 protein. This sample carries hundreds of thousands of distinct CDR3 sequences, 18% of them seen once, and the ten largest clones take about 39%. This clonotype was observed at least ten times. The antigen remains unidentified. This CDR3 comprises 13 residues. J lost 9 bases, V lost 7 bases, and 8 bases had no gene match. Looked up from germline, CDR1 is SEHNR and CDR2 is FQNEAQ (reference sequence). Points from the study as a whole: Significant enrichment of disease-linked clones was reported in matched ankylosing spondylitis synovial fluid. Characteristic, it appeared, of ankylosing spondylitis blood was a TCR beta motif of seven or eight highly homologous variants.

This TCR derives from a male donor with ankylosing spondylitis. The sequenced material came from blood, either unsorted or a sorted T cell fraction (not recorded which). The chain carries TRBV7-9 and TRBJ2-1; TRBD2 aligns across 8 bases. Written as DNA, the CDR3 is TGTGCCAGCATCGGGACTAGTAACGGTGAGCAGTTCTTC. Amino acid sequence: CASIGTSNGEQFF.